A selection of T cell receptor beta chains follows, all from one sample in a study of blood T cell repertoires in COVID-19. TCRdb's table, derived via immunoSEQ multiplex PCR, lists solely in-frame clones and lacks some. The sample shows more than 120,000 clones, approximately 90% of them seen only once. Sequenced input: peripheral blood. The receptors derive from a woman aged 45 to 65 with acute or convalescent COVID-19. Each CDR3 is given with its conserved first and last residue. The D gene is left open where the match is weak. The listing skips clone size in some rows; elsewhere it reads once, few, many or a size class.

J gene: TRBJ1-2; clone size: .; V gene: TRBV5-1; D gene: .; CDR3 DNA: TGCGCCAGCAGCTGGGAGACAAACTATGGCTACACCTTC; CDR3 protein: CASSWETNYGYTF
J gene: TRBJ1-5; clone size: .; V gene: TRBV10-3; D gene: .; CDR3 DNA: TGTGCCATCCAGGGGTGGGACAATCAGCCCCAGCATTTT; CDR3 protein: CAIQGWDNQPQHF
J gene: TRBJ2-5; clone size: .; V gene: TRBV14; D gene: .; CDR3 DNA: TGTGCCAGCCAGACAGGCCTGGCCCAAGAGACCCAGTACTTC; CDR3 protein: CASQTGLAQETQYF
J gene: TRBJ2-4; clone size: .; V gene: TRBV19; D gene: TRBD2; CDR3 DNA: TGTGCCAGTAGTTTGACTAGCGGGGGGGCCGGAGGAAACATTCAGTACTTC; CDR3 protein: CASSLTSGGAGGNIQYF
J gene: TRBJ2-2; clone size: .; V gene: TRBV5-1; D gene: .; CDR3 DNA: TGCGCCAGCAGCTTGGAAGGGGGGGCGAGCACCGGGGAGCTGTTTTTT; CDR3 protein: CASSLEGGASTGELFF
J gene: TRBJ1-2; clone size: .; V gene: TRBV29-1; D gene: TRBD1; CDR3 DNA: TGCAGCGTTGAAGCCCTCCGACAGGGGGGAGCTGGCTACACCTTC; CDR3 protein: CSVEALRQGGAGYTF
J gene: TRBJ1-4; clone size: .; V gene: TRBV5-1; D gene: .; CDR3 DNA: TGCGCCAGCAGCGTTGACGGTGGTAGGGGGAAAAAACTGTTTTTT; CDR3 protein: CASSVDGGRGKKLFF
J gene: TRBJ2-1; clone size: .; V gene: TRBV3-1/TRBV3-2; D gene: TRBD2; CDR3 DNA: TGTGCCAGCAGCCAGATAGCGGGAGTTTTCAGCGAGCAGTTCTTC; CDR3 protein: CASSQIAGVFSEQFF
J gene: TRBJ1-2; clone size: .; V gene: TRBV10-1; D gene: .; CDR3 DNA: TGCGCCAGCAGTGAGTCGAACAGGGAAGGTTATGGCTACACCTTC; CDR3 protein: CASSESNREGYGYTF
J gene: TRBJ2-7; clone size: .; V gene: TRBV6-5; D gene: .; CDR3 DNA: TGTGCCAGCACCGACTCCCCCTCCTACGAGCAGTACTTC; CDR3 protein: CASTDSPSYEQYF
J gene: TRBJ2-7; clone size: .; V gene: TRBV19; D gene: TRBD1; CDR3 DNA: TGTGCCAGTAGTACAGGGGGCTACGAGCAGTACTTC; CDR3 protein: CASSTGGYEQYF
J gene: TRBJ2-3; clone size: .; V gene: TRBV10-2; D gene: .; CDR3 DNA: TGCGCCAGCAGTGCGTCAGCCTTTAGCACAGATACGCAGTATTTT; CDR3 protein: CASSASAFSTDTQYF
J gene: TRBJ2-1; clone size: .; V gene: TRBV7-2; D gene: TRBD2; CDR3 DNA: TGTGCCAGCGGTTACCCAGCGGGAGGAAGTGAGCAGTTCTTC; CDR3 protein: CASGYPAGGSEQFF
J gene: TRBJ1-1; clone size: .; V gene: TRBV12-5; D gene: TRBD1; CDR3 DNA: TGTGCTAGTGGTCCCGGACAGGATGGTGAAGCTTTCTTT; CDR3 protein: CASGPGQDGEAFF
J gene: TRBJ2-3; clone size: .; V gene: TRBV11-2; D gene: TRBD2; CDR3 DNA: TGTGCCAGCAGCTCCGGACTAGCGGACTATTATACGCAGTATTTT; CDR3 protein: CASSSGLADYYTQYF
J gene: TRBJ1-5; clone size: .; V gene: TRBV5-8; D gene: TRBD1; CDR3 DNA: TGTGCCAGCAGGACAGGGACAGGTTACCAGCCCCAGCATTTT; CDR3 protein: CASRTGTGYQPQHF
J gene: TRBJ2-3; clone size: .; V gene: TRBV5-1; D gene: TRBD2; CDR3 DNA: TGCGCCAGCAGCTTGGAGGTAGCGGGAGCAGATACGCAGTATTTT; CDR3 protein: CASSLEVAGADTQYF
J gene: TRBJ2-3; clone size: once; V gene: TRBV20-1; D gene: TRBD2; CDR3 DNA: TGCAGTGCTAGTCTGGTGCTAGCGGGAGGGCCTCGGACGCAGTATTTT; CDR3 protein: CSASLVLAGGPRTQYF
J gene: TRBJ1-5; clone size: .; V gene: TRBV5-6; D gene: .; CDR3 DNA: TGTGCCAGCAGCCCAGCCCGAGGAGGGCCCCAGCATTTT; CDR3 protein: CASSPARGGPQHF
J gene: TRBJ1-5; clone size: few; V gene: TRBV30; D gene: .; CDR3 DNA: TGTGCCTGGAGTGTAACTGCGAAACTTGACAATCAGCCCCAGCATTTT; CDR3 protein: CAWSVTAKLDNQPQHF
J gene: TRBJ1-4; clone size: once; V gene: TRBV5-6; D gene: TRBD1; CDR3 DNA: TGTGCCAGCAGCTTCGGGACAGGGATTACGGCTAATGAAAAACTGTTTTTT; CDR3 protein: CASSFGTGITANEKLFF
J gene: TRBJ2-5; clone size: .; V gene: TRBV7-3; D gene: TRBD2; CDR3 DNA: TGTGCCAGCAGCTCTCTAGCGGGAGGAGGAGAGACCCAGTACTTC; CDR3 protein: CASSSLAGGGETQYF
J gene: TRBJ2-7; clone size: .; V gene: TRBV5-6; D gene: TRBD2; CDR3 DNA: TGTGCCAGCAGCTCAACTAGCGGGGGGGCAAACGAGCAGTACTTC; CDR3 protein: CASSSTSGGANEQYF
J gene: TRBJ2-7; clone size: .; V gene: TRBV19; D gene: TRBD2; CDR3 DNA: TGTGCCAGTACCGATCTAGCGGGAGAACCGGACGAGCAGTACTTC; CDR3 protein: CASTDLAGEPDEQYF
J gene: TRBJ1-2; clone size: .; V gene: TRBV7-9; D gene: .; CDR3 DNA: TGTGCCAGCAGCCCGGAGGCTTTGTATGGCTACACCTTC; CDR3 protein: CASSPEALYGYTF
J gene: TRBJ2-3; clone size: .; V gene: TRBV4-2; D gene: .; CDR3 DNA: TGTGCCAGCAGCCAAGTGCTAGGCGACCGGGATACGCAGTATTTT; CDR3 protein: CASSQVLGDRDTQYF
J gene: TRBJ1-2; clone size: .; V gene: TRBV3-1/TRBV3-2; D gene: .; CDR3 DNA: TGTGCCAGCAGCCAAGATGGAGCCTATGGCTACACCTTC; CDR3 protein: CASSQDGAYGYTF
J gene: TRBJ2-2; clone size: .; V gene: TRBV7-7; D gene: .; CDR3 DNA: TGTGCCAGCAGCCAAGACACCACCGGGGAGCTGTTTTTT; CDR3 protein: CASSQDTTGELFF
J gene: TRBJ2-7; clone size: .; V gene: TRBV4-1; D gene: TRBD1; CDR3 DNA: TGCGCCAGCAGCCAAGTGCACACAGGGGTAAGGGAGCAGTACTTC; CDR3 protein: CASSQVHTGVREQYF
J gene: TRBJ2-2; clone size: .; V gene: TRBV30; D gene: TRBD2; CDR3 DNA: TGTGCCTGGAGTAGACTAGCCCCGAACACCGGGGAGCTGTTTTTT; CDR3 protein: CAWSRLAPNTGELFF
J gene: TRBJ1-1; clone size: .; V gene: TRBV4-1; D gene: .; CDR3 DNA: TGCGCCAGCAGCCAAGAGCCGGGTCGGAACACTGAAGCTTTCTTT; CDR3 protein: CASSQEPGRNTEAFF
J gene: TRBJ2-7; clone size: once; V gene: TRBV6-5; D gene: .; CDR3 DNA: TGTGCCAGCAACTATTTGACAGGATTCTACGAGCAGTACTTC; CDR3 protein: CASNYLTGFYEQYF
J gene: TRBJ1-6; clone size: .; V gene: TRBV5-6; D gene: TRBD1; CDR3 DNA: TGTGCCAGCAGCCCACCAGGAGACAGGGCGGCCTATAATTCACCCCTCCACTTT; CDR3 protein: CASSPPGDRAAYNSPLHF
J gene: TRBJ2-6; clone size: .; V gene: TRBV24-1; D gene: .; CDR3 DNA: TGTGCCACCAGTGAGTCGGGACTTTCCTTCTCTGGGGCCAACGTCCTGACTTTC; CDR3 protein: CATSESGLSFSGANVLTF
J gene: TRBJ2-5; clone size: .; V gene: TRBV11-2; D gene: .; CDR3 DNA: TGTGCCAGCAGCTTAGTTTTCGGGGAAGAGACCCAGTACTTC; CDR3 protein: CASSLVFGEETQYF
J gene: TRBJ2-6; clone size: .; V gene: TRBV11-2; D gene: .; CDR3 DNA: TGTGCCAGCAGCCCCGGGGGGCCCTTTTCTGGGGCCAACGTCCTGACTTTC; CDR3 protein: CASSPGGPFSGANVLTF
J gene: TRBJ2-2; clone size: .; V gene: TRBV11-2; D gene: .; CDR3 DNA: TGTGCCAGCAGCTTGGACAGCTGGAACACCGGGGAGCTGTTTTTT; CDR3 protein: CASSLDSWNTGELFF
J gene: TRBJ1-2; clone size: .; V gene: TRBV29-1; D gene: .; CDR3 DNA: TGCAGCGTTGTTGCAGAACAGTATGGCTACACCTTC; CDR3 protein: CSVVAEQYGYTF
J gene: TRBJ2-1; clone size: .; V gene: TRBV30; D gene: .; CDR3 DNA: TGTGCCTGGAGTTCCGACAGCCCAGAGCAGTTCTTC; CDR3 protein: CAWSSDSPEQFF
J gene: TRBJ2-1; clone size: .; V gene: TRBV11-2; D gene: .; CDR3 DNA: TGTGCCAGCAGGGTGACTAGTAGGTCCTACAATGAGCAGTTCTTC; CDR3 protein: CASRVTSRSYNEQFF
J gene: TRBJ1-3; clone size: .; V gene: TRBV19; D gene: .; CDR3 DNA: TGTGCCAGTAGTATAGACCCCTGGTCTAGAGGAAACACCATATATTTT; CDR3 protein: CASSIDPWSRGNTIYF
J gene: TRBJ1-2; clone size: .; V gene: TRBV19; D gene: .; CDR3 DNA: TGTGCCAGTAGTATAGACAAAGGGGTTGGAGGCTACACCTTC; CDR3 protein: CASSIDKGVGGYTF
J gene: TRBJ2-7; clone size: .; V gene: TRBV6-1; D gene: .; CDR3 DNA: TGTGCCAGCAGTGAAGATCGTGGACTCTACGTCTACGAGCAGTACTTC; CDR3 protein: CASSEDRGLYVYEQYF
J gene: TRBJ1-6; clone size: .; V gene: TRBV3-1/TRBV3-2; D gene: TRBD1; CDR3 DNA: TGTGCCAGCAGCCAAGTGGGACAGAGGAATTCACCCCTCCACTTT; CDR3 protein: CASSQVGQRNSPLHF
J gene: TRBJ1-2; clone size: .; V gene: TRBV5-6; D gene: .; CDR3 DNA: TGTGCCAGCAGCTTGGTGGGGGCAGGAGGCTACACCTTC; CDR3 protein: CASSLVGAGGYTF
J gene: TRBJ2-3; clone size: .; V gene: TRBV5-1; D gene: TRBD2; CDR3 DNA: TGCGCCAGCAGCGTTGCCGGGGGGGAAGGAACAGATACGCAGTATTTT; CDR3 protein: CASSVAGGEGTDTQYF
J gene: TRBJ2-7; clone size: .; V gene: TRBV12-3/TRBV12-4; D gene: TRBD1; CDR3 DNA: TGTGCCAGCAGTCCTACAGGGGGCGATGAGCAGTACTTC; CDR3 protein: CASSPTGGDEQYF
J gene: TRBJ2-1; clone size: .; V gene: TRBV15; D gene: .; CDR3 DNA: TGTGCCACCAGCAGAGTTCACACAGGGAGCTCCTACAATGAGCAGTTCTTC; CDR3 protein: CATSRVHTGSSYNEQFF
J gene: TRBJ2-7; clone size: .; V gene: TRBV5-5; D gene: TRBD2; CDR3 DNA: TGTGCCAGCAGCGTAAGACTAGCGGGAGTTTCCTACGAGCAGTACTTC; CDR3 protein: CASSVRLAGVSYEQYF
J gene: TRBJ1-1; clone size: .; V gene: TRBV5-5; D gene: .; CDR3 DNA: TGTGCCAGCAGCTTTAATAGCCAGAACACTGAAGCTTTCTTT; CDR3 protein: CASSFNSQNTEAFF
J gene: TRBJ2-2; clone size: .; V gene: TRBV5-6; D gene: TRBD1; CDR3 DNA: TGTGCCAGCAGCGAGGGACAGGGGGCGTTCACCGGGGAGCTGTTTTTT; CDR3 protein: CASSEGQGAFTGELFF
J gene: TRBJ1-3; clone size: .; V gene: TRBV11-2; D gene: .; CDR3 DNA: TGTGCCAGCAGCTTTAACCGAGGCTCTGGAAACACCATATATTTT; CDR3 protein: CASSFNRGSGNTIYF